The rows below give T cell receptor beta chains drawn from one sample of a study of shared clonotypes between healthy human individuals. TCRdb keeps only in-frame clones here, not all; method: immunoSEQ multiplex PCR. The sample shows 2 million to 2.5 million clones, around 95% of them seen only once. The sample was naive CD4+ T cells sorted from blood. The receptors were gathered from a man between 18 and 35 years old in good health. The CDR3 runs from the conserved cysteine through the conserved F or W. A D gene is named only where the DNA matches it firmly. The size field is filled for only some rows; it gives once, few, many or a size class.

v_call	j_call	d_call	clone_size	cdr3_nt	cdr3_aa
TRBV10-1	TRBJ2-3	TRBD2	NA	TGCGCCAGCAGCCGACATAGCGGGAGCACAGATACGCAGTATTTT	CASSRHSGSTDTQYF
TRBV7-9	TRBJ2-7	TRBD2	NA	TGTGCCAGCAGTTCGGGACTAGCGGGCTTAAGCTCCTACGAGCAGTACTTC	CASSSGLAGLSSYEQYF
TRBV7-9	TRBJ1-1	NA	NA	TGTGCCAGCAAGGAGGCCACTGAAGCTTTCTTT	CASKEATEAFF
TRBV6-5	TRBJ1-2	NA	once	TGTGCCAGCAGACGGGACTCTGAAGGCTACACCTTC	CASRRDSEGYTF
TRBV6-1	TRBJ2-3	NA	NA	TGTGCCAGCAGAGGGCCACAAACGCAGTATTTT	CASRGPQTQYF
TRBV18	TRBJ1-5	TRBD1	NA	TGTGCCAGCTCACCCGACAGGGTTAGCAATCAGCCCCAGCATTTT	CASSPDRVSNQPQHF
TRBV7-2	TRBJ1-2	NA	NA	TGTGCCAGCAGCCCCACCCCTCAGGCAGTGTATGGCTACACCTTC	CASSPTPQAVYGYTF
TRBV12-5	TRBJ2-2	TRBD1	NA	TGTGCTAGTGGAACAGGGGACACCGGGGAGCTGTTTTTT	CASGTGDTGELFF
TRBV2	TRBJ1-3	NA	NA	TGTGCCAGCAGCACGGTTCCTGGAAACACCATATATTTT	CASSTVPGNTIYF
TRBV18	TRBJ1-2	NA	once	TGTGCCAGCTCACCACCCGCAGGGAAATATGGCTACACCTTC	CASSPPAGKYGYTF
TRBV6-5	TRBJ2-7	TRBD1	NA	TGTGCCAGCAGACCCGGGACAGGGGGTCGGGACGAGCAGTACTTC	CASRPGTGGRDEQYF
TRBV18	TRBJ2-7	NA	NA	TGTGCCAGCTCACCAGCCCCCTCCTACGAGCAGTACTTC	CASSPAPSYEQYF
TRBV11-3	TRBJ1-1	TRBD1	once	TGTGCCAGCAGCCTTGGGACAGGGAACACTGAAGCTTTCTTT	CASSLGTGNTEAFF
TRBV4-3	TRBJ2-5	NA	NA	TGCGCCAGCAGCCAAGGGTCCAGGGACCCCTTCCAAGAGACCCAGTACTTC	CASSQGSRDPFQETQYF
TRBV5-1	TRBJ1-2	NA	NA	TGCGCCAGCAGCTTGGGCCAGGAAAACTATGGCTACACCTTC	CASSLGQENYGYTF
TRBV27	TRBJ1-2	NA	NA	TGTGCCAGCAGCCCCGGGCAGATTTATGGCTACACCTTC	CASSPGQIYGYTF